The 14 T cell receptor beta chains presented below share a single source sample, sequenced in a study of human T cells and chemical hapten exposure. TCRdb processed the RACE reads anew with MiXCR; each CDR3 protein has one entry. The sample lists approximately 90,000 distinct CDR3 sequences, roughly 27% seen once, with approximately 10% in the top ten. Time point indicated: patch test 3, about 24 weeks after DPC sensitization. Described treatment: therapeutic diphenylcyclopropenone sensitization with weekly scalp DPC. The sample here was whole blood, taken in connection with sensitization to the hapten diphenylcyclopropenone (DPC). These receptors were collected from a man aged 35-49 years with alopecia areata. Some clones in this sample may be carry-over from other donors' samples.

This sequence joins TRBV14 and TRBJ2-1, with D hard to call. The CDR3 runs to 14 residues. CDR1 is SGHDN, CDR2 FVKESK, per germline. Trimming shortened V by 3 bases and J by 4 bases, and 10 bases separated the two germline ends. The DNA of the CDR3 is TGTGCCAGCAGCCAGGGGAATAGATACAATGAGCAGTTCTTC. Translation gives CASSQGNRYNEQFF. The variable domain in full, with the rest retrieved from reference TRBV14 and TRBJ2-1, is EAGVTQFPSHSVIEKGQTVTLRCDPISGHDNLYWYRRVMGKEIKFLLHFVKESKQDESGMPNNRFLAERTGGTYSTLKVQPAELEDSGVYFCASSQGNRYNEQFFGPGTRLTVL.

This sequence joins TRBV6-5 and TRBJ2-7; D possibly corresponds to TRBD2 (5 bases). This CDR3 is 15 amino acids long. V was cut by 0 bases and J by 3 bases, with 12 bases left in between. The V gene's germline CDR1 is MNHEY and CDR2 SVGAGI. In DNA, the CDR3 is TGTGCCAGCAGTTACTCTTACACCGGACTCTACGAGCAGTACTTC. Its translation is CASSYSYTGLYEQYF.

This chain's CDR3 is CASRAGTGVLQPQHF. The CDR3 nucleotides are TGTGCCAGCAGGGCCGGGACAGGGGTTCTTCAGCCCCAGCATTTT. The chain employs TRBV12-3 or TRBV12-4 and TRBJ1-5, with 10 positions matching TRBD1. The CDR3 loop spans 15 amino acids. Unmatched junction bases numbered 8, after V lost 6 bases and J lost 6 bases.

V and J are TRBV27 and TRBJ2-3, with a possible D match to TRBD1 (5 bases). Germline lookup yields CDR1 MNHEY and CDR2 SMNVEV (reference sequence). This CDR3 has 15 amino acids. Trimming removed 5 bases from V and 2 bases from J, with 14 bases in between. For the CDR3, the DNA is TGTGCCAGCAGTAATCCTCGACAGTACACAGATACGCAGTATTTT. Translating gives CASSNPRQYTDTQYF.

This clonotype was observed a few times. The chain recombines TRBV7-2 with TRBJ2-7, with D perhaps TRBD2 (7 bases). The CDR3 has 20 amino acids. Germline CDR1 reads SGHTA; CDR2 reads FQGNSA. V lost 2 bases and J lost 6, with 32 bases in between. CDR3 in amino acids: CASSLPMGAGVPVPTTEQYF. CDR3 in DNA: TGTGCCAGCAGCTTACCGATGGGGGCGGGAGTCCCGGTTCCTACTACCGAGCAGTACTTC.

This clonotype was detected a few times. In DNA form, the CDR3 reads TGTGCCAGCTCACCAACTAGCGGGAGCGCCACAGATACGCAGTATTTT. Its protein is CASSPTSGSATDTQYF. V is TRBV18 and J is TRBJ2-3; the match to TRBD2 covers 11 bases. The CDR3 is 16 residues long. Germline CDR1 and CDR2: KGHSH and LQKENI. Trimming at V came to 2 bases and at J to 2 bases, leaving 3 bases not matched to a gene.

This clonotype has just a few counts. The DNA of the CDR3 is TGTGCCAGCAGGAACAGCGAGCTTATTGAGCAGTTCTTC. As protein: CASRNSELIEQFF. The chain combines TRBV7-9 with TRBJ2-1; unclear D gene. Per the germline V gene, CDR1 is SEHNR and CDR2 is FQNEAQ (reference sequence). This CDR3 spans 13 amino acids. V lost 6 bases and J lost 9, with 15 bases in between.

The chain recombines TRBV24-1 with TRBJ2-7, with a possible D match to TRBD1 (5 bases). Trimming removed 2 bases at V and 3 bases at J, with 7 bases between. This CDR3 has 13 residues. Germline-derived CDR1 and CDR2 are KGHDR and SFDVKD. The CDR3 DNA follows: TGTGCCACCAGTGATTGGGGCGACTACGAGCAGTACTTC. Encoded protein: CATSDWGDYEQYF.

In its sample, this clonotype was seen once. For the CDR3, the DNA is TGCGCCAGCAGATACAATACGCAGGGGTACGAGCAGTACTTC. This codes for CASRYNTQGYEQYF. The chain recombines TRBV5-1 with TRBJ2-7; maybe TRBD1 (6 bases). Germline CDR1 and CDR2: SGHRS and YFSETQ. V gave up 5 bases and J gave up 4 bases, with 16 bases separating them. CDR3 size: 14 residues.

This clonotype was picked up a small number of times. This chain joins TRBV18 and TRBJ1-1; D is uncertain. Germline V lookup: CDR1 KGHSH, CDR2 LQKENI. The CDR3 contains 16 residues. V lost 3 bases, J lost 0 bases, and 14 bases lay in between. The CDR3 DNA sequence: TGTGCCAGCTCACCTCGGCCAGAGGGTTTGAACACTGAAGCTTTCTTT. This codes for CASSPRPEGLNTEAFF. Complete variable domain (other parts from reference TRBV18 and TRBJ1-1): NAGVMQNPRHLVRRRGQEARLRCSPMKGHSHVYWYRQLPEEGLKFMVYLQKENIIDESGMPKERFSAEFPKEGPSILRIQQVVRGDSAAYFCASSPRPEGLNTEAFFGQGTRLTVV.

This chain joins TRBV6-5 and TRBJ1-1, with a weak D call TRBD1 (6 bases). V dropped 0 bases and J dropped 0 bases, with 11 bases sitting between them. The CDR3 has 16 amino acids. The germline CDR1 and CDR2 sequences are MNHEY and SVGAGI. CDR3 region: CASSYSTGRVNTEAFF. Written as DNA, the CDR3 is TGTGCCAGCAGTTACTCAACAGGGCGGGTGAACACTGAAGCTTTCTTT.

The rearrangement joins TRBV6-5 to TRBJ2-2, with 15 nucleotides matching TRBD2. The CDR3 totals 18 residues. Germline V lookup: CDR1 MNHEY, CDR2 SVGAGI. V shed 6 bases and J 4 bases; nucleotides not matched to a gene: 9. CDR3 sequence (DNA): TGTGCCAGCAGCGCGGGACTAGCGGGAGGCCGGGGCACCGGGGAGCTGTTTTTT. Protein: CASSAGLAGGRGTGELFF.

The rearrangement joins TRBV2 to TRBJ2-7; TRBD1 matches 9 bases. Germline loops: CDR1 SNHLY, CDR2 FYNNEI. V shed 6 bases and J 12 bases; nucleotides not matched to a gene: 15. This CDR3 is built from 14 residues. The CDR3 reads CASSGLDRGRTGYF. Here the CDR3 DNA reads TGTGCCAGCAGCGGGTTGGACAGGGGAAGAACGGGGTACTTC.

The chain uses TRBV20-1 and TRBJ1-1; D is undetermined. The CDR3 runs to 13 residues. From germline, CDR1 is DFQATT and CDR2 SNEGSKA (reference sequence). The germline V and J ends were trimmed by 6 bases and 4 bases, with 15 bases remaining between them. CDR3 amino acids: CSAKTLLGTEAFF. CDR3 bases: TGCAGTGCCAAGACACTCTTAGGCACTGAAGCTTTCTTT.